Listed below are T cell receptor beta chains from one sample, sequenced in a study of T cell changes during pregnancy in multiple sclerosis. TCRdb's table, derived via immunoSEQ multiplex PCR, lists solely in-frame clones and lacks some. The sample has roughly 60,000 clones, just under 90% seen once. The sequencing used CD4+ T cells from peripheral blood mononuclear cells, collected in the first trimester of pregnancy. These receptors were obtained from a female donor with multiple sclerosis, enrolled in a pregnancy study. CDR3s include the opening cysteine and the closing phenylalanine or tryptophan. The D gene is left open where the match is weak. Some rows mark clone size as missing; the rest say once, few, many or name a class of expanded clone.

v_gene	j_gene	abundance	d_gene	len	CDR3nt	CDR3aa
TRBV7-9	TRBJ2-1	.	TRBD2	16	TGTGCCAGCAGCCGGCCCGGATCGACTAGCGGGGTATGGCAGTTCTTC	CASSRPGSTSGVWQFF
TRBV7-6	TRBJ2-1	.	.	16	TGTGCCAGCAGCGCCGCCGGGACACTCTCCTACAATGAGCAGTTCTTC	CASSAAGTLSYNEQFF
TRBV28	TRBJ1-1	once	TRBD1	14	TGTGCCAGCAGCCGGGACAGCATGAACACTGAAGCTTTCTTT	CASSRDSMNTEAFF
TRBV2	TRBJ2-5	.	TRBD2	14	TGTGCCAGCAGTGTGTCTAGCGGGCGGGAGACCCAGTACTTC	CASSVSSGRETQYF
TRBV7-6	TRBJ1-3	.	.	15	TGTGCCAGCAGCTTTGGGGAGGTCATTGGAAACACCATATATTTT	CASSFGEVIGNTIYF
TRBV19	TRBJ1-5	.	TRBD1	16	TGTGCCAGTAGTATATTAGGAGGGGGCGGCAATCAGCCCCAGCATTTT	CASSILGGGGNQPQHF
TRBV7-9	TRBJ1-1	.	.	16	TGTGCCAGCAGCCAGGGGTCGTTATACATGAACACTGAAGCTTTCTTT	CASSQGSLYMNTEAFF
TRBV7-3	TRBJ1-1	.	.	13	TGTGCCAGCAGCTGGGCAGGGAACACTGAAGCTTTCTTT	CASSWAGNTEAFF
TRBV29-1	TRBJ1-1	.	.	13	TGCAGCGTTGACCAGGGTATTACCACTGAAGCTTTCTTT	CSVDQGITTEAFF
TRBV7-2	TRBJ1-1	.	.	13	TGTGCCAGCAGCTTAAGGGGGGGGACTGAAGCTTTCTTT	CASSLRGGTEAFF
TRBV5-1	TRBJ2-1	.	TRBD1	16	TGCGCCAGCAGCATAACCGGGACAGAGATCTACAATGAGCAGTTCTTC	CASSITGTEIYNEQFF
TRBV28	TRBJ1-2	.	TRBD1	16	TGTGCCAGCAGACTCCTCGGACAGGGCGCTAACTATGGCTACACCTTC	CASRLLGQGANYGYTF
TRBV7-2	TRBJ1-2	.	.	15	TGTGCCAGCAGCTTAGTTTTGTCCCTCTCCTATGGCTACACCTTC	CASSLVLSLSYGYTF
TRBV28	TRBJ2-2	.	TRBD2	17	TGTGCCAGCAGTTTATGGCGACTAGCGGGAGGTCCCGGGGAGCTGTTTTTT	CASSLWRLAGGPGELFF
TRBV7-2	TRBJ1-2	.	TRBD1	13	TGTGCCAGCAGCTTAGGACAGGGAAGCGGCTACACCTTC	CASSLGQGSGYTF
TRBV7-9	TRBJ2-1	.	.	14	TGTGCCAGCACCATATCAGGGGAATACAATGAGCAGTTCTTC	CASTISGEYNEQFF
TRBV29-1	TRBJ1-5	.	TRBD1	13	TGCAGCGTGGGTGGACAGGGAAATCAGCCCCAGCATTTT	CSVGGQGNQPQHF
TRBV19	TRBJ1-4	.	TRBD1	15	TGTGCCAGTAGTATAGAAGGGGGCTCAAATGAAAAACTGTTTTTT	CASSIEGGSNEKLFF
TRBV7-3	TRBJ2-1	.	TRBD2	16	TGTGCCAGCAGCTTAATAAGGGCTAGCGGGAAAGGTGAGCAGTTCTTC	CASSLIRASGKGEQFF
TRBV5-1	TRBJ2-5	.	TRBD2	17	TGCGCCAGCAGCTTGCTAGCGGGGGGACCACTGGGAGAGACCCAGTACTTC	CASSLLAGGPLGETQYF
TRBV12-1	TRBJ2-2	.	.	12	TGTGCCAGCAGCTTTGAACACGGGGAGCTGTTTTTT	CASSFEHGELFF
TRBV19	TRBJ1-1	once	.	12	TGTGCCAGTAGAGGAGGACACACTGAAGCTTTCTTT	CASRGGHTEAFF
TRBV15	TRBJ2-7	.	TRBD1	15	TGTGCCACCAGCAGCCTCCGGGACAGGGCGTCCGAGCAGTACTTC	CATSSLRDRASEQYF
TRBV6-1	TRBJ2-1	.	.	15	TGTGCCAGCAGTGAAGTGGCGGACTCCTACAATGAGCAGTTCTTC	CASSEVADSYNEQFF
TRBV19	TRBJ1-4	.	TRBD1	16	TGTGCCAGTAGTCCCCGGACAGGTCCAACTAATGAAAAACTGTTTTTT	CASSPRTGPTNEKLFF
TRBV7-2	TRBJ1-3	.	.	16	TGTGCCAGCAGCTATTTTGACAGAAGCTCTGGAAACACCATATATTTT	CASSYFDRSSGNTIYF
TRBV7-9	TRBJ2-1	.	.	11	TGTGCCAGCAGCTTAGACAACGAGCAGTTCTTC	CASSLDNEQFF
TRBV6-5	TRBJ1-1	once	.	14	TGTGCCAGCAAAAAGGAGAATAGAATCACTGAAGCTTTCTTT	CASKKENRITEAFF
TRBV27	TRBJ1-1	few	TRBD1	15	TGTGCCAGCAGTCACGTTGGACAGGGGCGGGCTGAAGCTTTCTTT	CASSHVGQGRAEAFF
TRBV13	TRBJ2-1	.	TRBD1	14	TGTGCCAGCAGCCCAAGACAGGGGGTCAATGAGCAGTTCTTC	CASSPRQGVNEQFF
TRBV5-1	TRBJ2-7	.	.	16	TGCGCCAGCAGCGCAGTAGCATGGGAGGCCTCCTACGAGCAGTACTTC	CASSAVAWEASYEQYF
TRBV7-9	TRBJ2-3	.	.	14	TGTGCCAGCAGCTTACAGGGATACACAGATACGCAGTATTTT	CASSLQGYTDTQYF
TRBV18	TRBJ1-4	.	TRBD1	15	TGTGCCAGCTCACTCCGGGGACAGAAGTATGAAAAACTGTTTTTT	CASSLRGQKYEKLFF
TRBV21-1	TRBJ2-3	many	.	15	.	CASPYRCSSTDTQYF
TRBV11-2	TRBJ1-1	.	.	13	TGTGCCGGTCGTGGGCCTCTGAACACTGAAGCTTTCTTT	CAGRGPLNTEAFF
TRBV29-1	TRBJ1-4	.	.	12	TGCAGCGTTGGGAGGGAGGGTGAAAAACTGTTTTTT	CSVGREGEKLFF
TRBV7-6	TRBJ1-1	.	.	13	TGTGCCAGCAGCCGGGGGGCCGGAACTGAAGCTTTCTTT	CASSRGAGTEAFF
TRBV4-1	TRBJ2-5	.	.	16	TGCGCCAGCAGCCAAGATAGCGCAAGTCGAAAAGAGACCCAGTACTTC	CASSQDSASRKETQYF
TRBV5-4	TRBJ1-1	few	TRBD1	17	TGTGCCAGCAGCTTGAAAGCCCTGCAGGGGGCTGAGACTGAAGCTTTCTTT	CASSLKALQGAETEAFF
TRBV19	TRBJ1-4	.	TRBD1	15	TGTGCCAGTAGTCCCTCGGGGACAGGAAGCGAAAAACTGTTTTTT	CASSPSGTGSEKLFF
TRBV5-4	TRBJ2-7	.	TRBD1	14	TGTGCCAGCAGAACAGGGGGCGGAAAGAATGAGCAGTACTTC	CASRTGGGKNEQYF
TRBV2	TRBJ2-7	.	.	12	TGTGCCAGCAGCGGCGACAGCTACGAGCAGTACTTC	CASSGDSYEQYF
TRBV5-1	TRBJ1-1	once	TRBD1	14	TGCGCCAGCAGCAGGGGACAGCTAAACACTGAAGCTTTCTTT	CASSRGQLNTEAFF
TRBV5-1	TRBJ2-3	once	TRBD2	16	TGCGCCAGCAGCTCAAGGACTAGCTGGGGGGCAGATACGCAGTATTTT	CASSSRTSWGADTQYF
TRBV28	TRBJ2-5	.	.	12	TGTGCCAGCAAAAGCCAAGAAGAGACCCAGTACTTC	CASKSQEETQYF
TRBV6-6	TRBJ1-1	.	TRBD1	13	TGTGCCAGCAGTTCTTCCGGACAGGGGATGGCTTTCTTT	CASSSSGQGMAFF
TRBV11-3	TRBJ1-2	.	.	13	TGTGCCAGCAGCATAAGCAGGGGTGCGGGCTACACCTTC	CASSISRGAGYTF
TRBV6-5	TRBJ1-1	.	.	14	TGTGCCAGCAGTTTGGGCACCATCAGCACTGAAGCTTTCTTT	CASSLGTISTEAFF
TRBV21-1	TRBJ2-5	few	.	18	TGTGCCAGCAGCAAAAGTCCGGCGGGGACTAGCGGAAAAGAGACCCAGTACTTC	CASSKSPAGTSGKETQYF
TRBV7-8	TRBJ1-1	.	TRBD1	14	TGTGCCAGCAGCTTCGGGACAGCGAACACTGAAGCTTTCTTT	CASSFGTANTEAFF